This paragraph reports one T cell receptor beta chain. Its specific antigen is unknown. Base qualities are not provided; no much larger clone lies one nucleotide away. This specimen comes from a study of blood T cell repertoires in COVID-19 (dated by TCRdb to 2018 to 2020). Describing the broader study: The collaborator samples originated in the United States, Italy and Spain and spanned the acute and convalescent phases of COVID-19. Where HLA class I and class II types were available, the types were taken from metadata supplied by the sample provider, not from assay-based typing. Nearly every sample came with metadata listing a de-identified subject ID, COVID-19 status, age in years and sex. The repertoires were made available in a free public database intended to serve as a resource for research on the immune response to SARS-CoV-2. Samples were obtained from the ongoing ImmuneRACE study (first 160 participants) and from about 1,300 subjects provided by 6 global collaborators. The prospective study material was composed of cDNA or gDNA derived from T cells, B-cell-depleted T cells, or PBMCs. The dataset comprised deeply sampled blood TCRbeta repertoires from subjects exposed to, actively infected with, or recovered from COVID-19.

TCRbeta CDR3 regions were amplified from genomic DNA by means of the immunoSEQ Assay, a bias-controlled multiplex PCR. Under the source paper's analysis protocol: Within the assay, amplification of reference gene primers was used to estimate how many nucleated cells each sample contained. To quantify the absolute abundance of each unique TCRbeta CDR3 rearrangement, sequence reads were collapsed and filtered. For each sample, productive Simpson clonality was calculated as the square root of Simpson's diversity index across productive rearrangements. TCRdb took this table from immuneACCESS and kept in-frame rearrangements with V and J called. Such tables lack part of the clones; where checked against another copy, unresolved V genes explain under half of the gap, and the rest is unexplained. V and J calls and clone size are given by that table; D and trimming were obtained from the DNA. The sample records 50,000 to 60,000 clones, roughly 90% of which are singletons. Together, the top ten hold about 8.9% of the sample.

Findings and caveats that apply to the study as a whole: The quantity of clinical and demographic metadata differed by source and by participant and was supplied without curation.

Trimming at the junction amounts to 1 base on V and 6 bases on J, and the germline ends lie 16 bases apart. Reading from cysteine to phenylalanine, the CDR3 counts 15 amino acids. The CDR3 DNA has 45 bases and is translated from base 1. CDR1 and CDR2 are drawn from the germline V gene: SGHRS, YFSETQ. Whole blood was collected in K2EDTA tubes by collaborating institutions according to the institutions' own protocols. For TCRbeta analysis, collaborators shipped samples as frozen whole blood, isolated PBMCs, or DNA extracted from either of those sample types. The TCR was taken from a woman over 75 with acute or convalescent COVID-19. Sequences were obtained from peripheral blood. The rearranged segments are TRBV5-1 and TRBJ1-2; no D gene call is confident. The bases read TGCGCCAGCAGCTTGTACACGGGGAGGACGGATGGCTACACCTTC. Translated, it reads CASSLYTGRTDGYTF.